The rows below give T cell receptor beta chains drawn from one sample of a study of blood T cell repertoires in COVID-19. Assay used: immunoSEQ multiplex PCR; TCRdb lists only in-frame clones, some missing. The sample has around 170,000 clones, around 89% seen once. Sequenced material: peripheral blood. Source of these receptors: a man in his 60s with acute or convalescent COVID-19. Both conserved end residues are part of each CDR3. D genes are given only for firm matches.

TRBJ2-3 | TRBV9 | - | TGTGCCAGCAGCCTTCAGGGGTCCGCAGATACGCAGTATTTT | CASSLQGSADTQYF
TRBJ2-5 | TRBV14 | TRBD2 | TGTGCCAGCAGCCACCGAGGTGCACTAGCGGTCCAAGAGACCCAGTACTTC | CASSHRGALAVQETQYF
TRBJ2-1 | TRBV12-5 | TRBD2 | TGTGCTAGTGGTGCCGGGACTAGAGGGGGGAATGAGCAGTTCTTC | CASGAGTRGGNEQFF
TRBJ1-4 | TRBV5-6 | TRBD1 | TGTGCCAGCAGCCGAGGACAGGGAGCAACTAATGAAAAACTGTTTTTT | CASSRGQGATNEKLFF
TRBJ2-1 | TRBV30 | - | TGTGCCTGGAGTGTTTCAGGGTTAAATGAGCAGTTCTTC | CAWSVSGLNEQFF
TRBJ2-1 | TRBV24-1 | - | TGTGCCACCAGTGATTTGACTAGCCCGAGTGAGCAGTTCTTC | CATSDLTSPSEQFF
TRBJ1-2 | TRBV19 | - | TGTGCCAGTAGTATTGGAGCAGGGGTAGGGTATGGCTACACCTTC | CASSIGAGVGYGYTF
TRBJ1-1 | TRBV2 | - | TGTGCCAGCGCCCAGGGAGGGAACACTGAAGCTTTCTTT | CASAQGGNTEAFF
TRBJ1-5 | TRBV30 | - | TGTGCCTGGAATGGGCAGATCAATCAGCCCCAGCATTTT | CAWNGQINQPQHF
TRBJ2-7 | TRBV18 | - | TGTGCCAGCTCACCACCGCAGGGGACCCCCGATACCTACGAGCAGTACTTC | CASSPPQGTPDTYEQYF
TRBJ2-3 | TRBV20-1 | TRBD2 | TGCAGTGCTGGCGGGGGAGATACGCAGTATTTT | CSAGGGDTQYF
TRBJ2-1 | TRBV11-2 | TRBD1 | TGTGCCAGCAGCTTGGTTAGTATACAGGGGGGAGCCAATGAGCAGTTCTTC | CASSLVSIQGGANEQFF
TRBJ2-2 | TRBV6-5 | TRBD1 | TGTGCCAGTACAGGGGCCGGGGAGCTGTTTTTT | CASTGAGELFF